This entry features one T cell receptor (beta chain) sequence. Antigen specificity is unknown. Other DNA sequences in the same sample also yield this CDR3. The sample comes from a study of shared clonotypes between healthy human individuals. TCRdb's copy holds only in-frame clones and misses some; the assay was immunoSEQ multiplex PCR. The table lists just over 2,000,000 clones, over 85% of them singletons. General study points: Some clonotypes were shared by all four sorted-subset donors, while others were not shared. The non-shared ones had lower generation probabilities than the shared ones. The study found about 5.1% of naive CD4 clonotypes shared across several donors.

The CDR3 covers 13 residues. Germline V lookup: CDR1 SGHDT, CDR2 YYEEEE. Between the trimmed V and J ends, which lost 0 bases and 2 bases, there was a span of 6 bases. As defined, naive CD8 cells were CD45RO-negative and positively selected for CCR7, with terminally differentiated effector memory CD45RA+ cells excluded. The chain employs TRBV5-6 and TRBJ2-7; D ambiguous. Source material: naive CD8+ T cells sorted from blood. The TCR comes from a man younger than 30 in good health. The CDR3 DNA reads TGTGCCAGCAGCTTGGCTCCGGCCTACGAGCAGTACTTC. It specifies CASSLAPAYEQYF.